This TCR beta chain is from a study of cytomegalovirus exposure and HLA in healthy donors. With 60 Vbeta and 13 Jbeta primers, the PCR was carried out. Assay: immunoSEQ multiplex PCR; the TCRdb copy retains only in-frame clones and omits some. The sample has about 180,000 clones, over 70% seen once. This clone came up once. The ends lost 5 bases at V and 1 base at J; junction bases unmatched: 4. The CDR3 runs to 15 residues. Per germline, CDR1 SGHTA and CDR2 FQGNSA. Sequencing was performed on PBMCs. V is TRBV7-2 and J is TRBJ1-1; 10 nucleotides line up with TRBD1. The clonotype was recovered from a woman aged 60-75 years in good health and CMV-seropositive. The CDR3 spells CASSNRQGANTEAFF. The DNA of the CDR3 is TGTGCCAGCAGCAACCGACAGGGGGCGAACACTGAAGCTTTCTTT.